This T cell receptor (beta chain) was sequenced in a study of blood T cell repertoires in COVID-19. Here immunoSEQ multiplex PCR was the method, and the copy in TCRdb shows in-frame clones only, minus some. The table lists 65,000 to 90,000 clones, 70% to 90% of them singletons. Notes on this clone: Other DNA sequences in this sample translate to the same CDR3.

Germline V lookup: CDR1 KGHSH, CDR2 LQKENI. The CDR3 has 13 residues. Trimming removed 5 bases at V and 5 bases at J, with 12 bases between. Sequencing was performed on peripheral blood. The clonotype comes from a man of 80 years or more with COVID-19, enrolled during active disease. This sequence joins TRBV18 and TRBJ1-1, with a possible D match to TRBD1 (6 bases). Here the CDR3 reads CASSVQGGTEAFF. DNA for the CDR3: TGTGCCAGCTCAGTACAGGGTGGGACTGAAGCTTTCTTT.